A single sample is the source of the 4 T cell receptor beta chains below, sequenced in a study of persistence of HIV-infected CD4 T cells. The libraries were made with immunoSEQ version 4 in survey mode. TCRdb keeps only in-frame clones here, not all; method: immunoSEQ multiplex PCR. Of roughly 41,000 clones detected, 80% to 90% appear once; the ten largest clones hold approximately 1.3%. Their recognized antigens are unknown. Anti-CD3/anti-CD28 beads served as a nonspecific positive control stimulus. CD4+ T cells upregulating both CD40 ligand and CD69 were sorted as responding cells. The sequencing used CD4+ T cells sorted from PBMCs after approximately 19-hour stimulation, collected from a patient who received antiretroviral therapy. These receptors originate from an adult man with HIV who was CMV-seropositive.

The chain employs TRBV7-2 and TRBJ2-2, with 8 bases that match TRBD2. The germline V gene has CDR1 SGHTA and CDR2 FQGNSA. Trimming removed 5 bases from V and 6 bases from J; junction bases left unmatched: 8. The CDR3 length is 15 residues. CDR3 nucleotides: TGTGCCAGCAGCCTCGCGGGAGGATGGGCCGGGGAGCTGTTTTTT. The encoded protein is CASSLAGGWAGELFF.

The CDR3 here is CASSLQGFHDTQYF. DNA for the CDR3: TGTGCCAGCAGCTTACAAGGGTTTCACGATACGCAGTATTTT. This chain uses TRBV7-2 with TRBJ2-3; D gene uncertain. The CDR3 extends over 14 amino acids. V dropped 2 bases and J dropped 6 bases, with 12 bases sitting between them. Germline V CDR1 and CDR2: SGHTA, FQGNSA.

The CDR3 reads CASSTTQGVKGYTF. Here the CDR3 DNA reads TGTGCCAGCAGCACGACCCAGGGTGTTAAGGGCTACACCTTC. V and J are TRBV21-1 and TRBJ1-2; the table names TRBD1, a call not compared with the DNA. TRBV21-1 is recorded as a pseudogene. The CDR3 covers 14 residues.

This chain links TRBV7-6 with TRBJ2-3; tentatively, D is TRBD1 (6 bases). Trimming left V 5 bases short and J 2 bases short, with 8 bases between. The germline V gene encodes CDR1 SGHVS and CDR2 FNYEAQ. This CDR3 is 13 amino acids long. The chain's CDR3 is CASSRGNTDTQYF. The CDR3 DNA sequence: TGTGCCAGCAGCAGGGGGAACACAGATACGCAGTATTTT.